This T cell receptor beta chain was documented in a study of blood T cell repertoires in COVID-19. About the study: From T cells, B-cell-depleted T cells, or PBMCs came the material, which was cDNA or gDNA.

The germline gives CDR1 MDHEN, CDR2 SYDVKM. The CDR3 is made up of 15 amino acids. V was cut by 5 bases and J by 5 bases, with 19 bases left in between. Sequencing used immunoSEQ multiplex PCR; TCRdb keeps in-frame clones, though not all of them. The repertoire includes more than 150,000 clones, around nine tenths of them detected once, and 0.5% to 0.65% sits in the top ten. The receptor was isolated from a middle-aged man with acute or convalescent COVID-19. The sample consisted of peripheral blood. The chain recombines TRBV28 with TRBJ2-7; D is possibly TRBD2 (5 bases). CDR3 DNA: TGTGCCAGCAGTCACGGGAAAGGGTCTATCCACGAGCAGTACTTC. Residues: CASSHGKGSIHEQYF.